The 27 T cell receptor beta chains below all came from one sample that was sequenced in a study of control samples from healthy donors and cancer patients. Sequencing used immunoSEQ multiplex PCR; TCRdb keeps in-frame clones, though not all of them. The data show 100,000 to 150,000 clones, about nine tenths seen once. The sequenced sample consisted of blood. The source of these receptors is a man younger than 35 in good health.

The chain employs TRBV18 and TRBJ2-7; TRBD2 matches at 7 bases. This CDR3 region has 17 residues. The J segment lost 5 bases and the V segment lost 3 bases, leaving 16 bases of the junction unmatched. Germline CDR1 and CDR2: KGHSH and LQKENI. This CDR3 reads CASSPRGGGFLTDEQYF. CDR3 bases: TGTGCCAGCTCACCCAGAGGCGGGGGTTTTCTTACGGACGAGCAGTACTTC. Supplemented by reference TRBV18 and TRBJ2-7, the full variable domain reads NAGVMQNPRHLVRRRGQEARLRCSPMKGHSHVYWYRQLPEEGLKFMVYLQKENIIDESGMPKERFSAEFPKEGPSILRIQQVVRGDSAAYFCASSPRGGGFLTDEQYFGPGTRLTVT.

The CDR3 DNA follows: TGCGCCAGCAGCGTACTGGGGGACGAGCAGTACTTC. This sequence encodes CASSVLGDEQYF. The J gene is TRBJ2-7, the V gene TRBV5-1; possibly TRBD1 or TRBD2 for D (5 bases each). Germline CDR1 reads SGHRS; CDR2 reads YFSETQ. This CDR3 is 12 amino acids long. V was trimmed by 4 bases and J by 5 bases, leaving 10 bases between them.

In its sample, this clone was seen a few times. The CDR3: CASRGVRGPNSPLHF. Written as DNA, the CDR3 is TGTGCCAGCAGAGGGGTCAGGGGGCCAAATTCACCCCTCCACTTT. The V gene is TRBV2, the J gene TRBJ1-6; TRBD1 aligns across 8 bases. The CDR3 contains 15 residues. V shed 6 bases and J 7 bases; nucleotides not matched to a gene: 8. Germline CDR1 is SNHLY and CDR2 is FYNNEI.

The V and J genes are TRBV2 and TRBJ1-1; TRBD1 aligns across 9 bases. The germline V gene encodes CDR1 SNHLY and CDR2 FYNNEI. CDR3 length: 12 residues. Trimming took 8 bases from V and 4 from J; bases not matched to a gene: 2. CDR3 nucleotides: TGTGCCAGCCAGACAGGGGGCACTGAAGCTTTCTTT. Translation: CASQTGGTEAFF.

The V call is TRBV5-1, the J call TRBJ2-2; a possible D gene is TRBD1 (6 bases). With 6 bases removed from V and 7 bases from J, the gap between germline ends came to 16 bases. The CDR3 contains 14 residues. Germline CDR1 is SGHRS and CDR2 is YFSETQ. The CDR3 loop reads CASTGTTTNGELFF. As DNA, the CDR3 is TGCGCCAGCACCGGGACAACAACTAACGGGGAGCTGTTTTTT.

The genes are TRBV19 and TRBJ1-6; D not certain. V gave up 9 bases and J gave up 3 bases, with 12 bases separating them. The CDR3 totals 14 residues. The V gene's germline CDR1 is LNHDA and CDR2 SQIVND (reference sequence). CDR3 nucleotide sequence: TGTGCCAGCCGCCCGGGAAGCTATAATTCACCCCTCCACTTT. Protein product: CASRPGSYNSPLHF.

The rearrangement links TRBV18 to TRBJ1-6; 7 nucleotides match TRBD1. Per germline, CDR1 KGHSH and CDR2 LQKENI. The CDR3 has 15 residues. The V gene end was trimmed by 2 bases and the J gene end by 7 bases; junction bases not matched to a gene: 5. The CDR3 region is CASSPIRDSNSPLHF. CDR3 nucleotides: TGTGCCAGCTCACCAATCCGGGACAGCAATTCACCCCTCCACTTT.

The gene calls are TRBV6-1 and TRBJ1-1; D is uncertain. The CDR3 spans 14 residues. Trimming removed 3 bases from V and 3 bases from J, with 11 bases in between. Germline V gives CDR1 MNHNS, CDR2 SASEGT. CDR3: CASSDPATYTEAFF. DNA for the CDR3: TGTGCCAGCAGTGACCCAGCCACTTACACTGAAGCTTTCTTT.

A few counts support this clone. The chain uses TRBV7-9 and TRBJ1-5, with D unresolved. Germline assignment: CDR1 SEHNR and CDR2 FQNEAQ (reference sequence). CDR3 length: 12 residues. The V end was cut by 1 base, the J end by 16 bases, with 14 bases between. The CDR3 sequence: CASSLGTAPKHF. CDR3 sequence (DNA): TGTGCCAGCAGCTTAGGTACGGCCCCAAAACATTTT.

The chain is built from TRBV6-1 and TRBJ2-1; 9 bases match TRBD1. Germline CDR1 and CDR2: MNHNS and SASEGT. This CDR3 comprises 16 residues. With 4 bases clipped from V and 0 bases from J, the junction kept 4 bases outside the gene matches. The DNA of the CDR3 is TGTGCCAGCAGTGGAACAGGGGGCCCCTCCTACAATGAGCAGTTCTTC. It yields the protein CASSGTGGPSYNEQFF.

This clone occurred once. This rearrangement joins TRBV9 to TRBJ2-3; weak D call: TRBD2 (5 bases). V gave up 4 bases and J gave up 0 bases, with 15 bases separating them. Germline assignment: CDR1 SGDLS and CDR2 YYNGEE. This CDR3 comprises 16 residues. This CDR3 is CASSPWAEDSTDTQYF. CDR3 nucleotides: TGTGCCAGCAGCCCTTGGGCGGAGGATAGCACAGATACGCAGTATTTT. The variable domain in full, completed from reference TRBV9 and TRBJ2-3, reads DSGVTQTPKHLITATGQRVTLRCSPRSGDLSVYWYQQSLDQGLQFLIQYYNGEERAKGNILERFSAQQFPDLHSELNLSSLELGDSALYFCASSPWAEDSTDTQYFGPGTRLTVL.

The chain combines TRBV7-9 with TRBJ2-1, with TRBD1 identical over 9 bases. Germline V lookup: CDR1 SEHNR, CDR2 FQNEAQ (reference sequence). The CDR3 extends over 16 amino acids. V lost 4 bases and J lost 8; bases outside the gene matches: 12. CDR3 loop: CASSWTGATGEDEQFF. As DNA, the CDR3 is TGTGCCAGCAGCTGGACAGGGGCGACGGGGGAAGATGAGCAGTTCTTC.

For the CDR3, the DNA is TGTGCCAGCAGTCAGGGGGGCTCCTACGAGCAGTACTTC. It is translated as CASSQGGSYEQYF. The V call is TRBV25-1, the J call TRBJ2-7, with a tentative D call TRBD1 (7 bases). V was trimmed by 5 bases and J by 0 bases, leaving 8 bases between them. Germline V gene data show CDR1 as MGHDK and CDR2 as SYGVNS. This CDR3 region has 13 residues.

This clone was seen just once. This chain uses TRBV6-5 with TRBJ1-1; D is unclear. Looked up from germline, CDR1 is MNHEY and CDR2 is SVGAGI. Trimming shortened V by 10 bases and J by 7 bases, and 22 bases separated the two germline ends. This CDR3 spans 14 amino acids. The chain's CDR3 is CATQRRVSPDEAFF. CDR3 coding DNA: TGTGCCACCCAACGACGGGTCAGCCCAGATGAAGCTTTCTTT.

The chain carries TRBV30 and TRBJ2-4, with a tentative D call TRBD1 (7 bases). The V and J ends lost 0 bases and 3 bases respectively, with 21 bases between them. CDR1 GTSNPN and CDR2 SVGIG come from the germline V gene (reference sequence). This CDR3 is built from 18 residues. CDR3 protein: CAWSVPPTGEVDKNIQYF. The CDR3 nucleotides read TGTGCCTGGAGTGTCCCTCCAACAGGGGAGGTAGACAAAAACATTCAGTACTTC.

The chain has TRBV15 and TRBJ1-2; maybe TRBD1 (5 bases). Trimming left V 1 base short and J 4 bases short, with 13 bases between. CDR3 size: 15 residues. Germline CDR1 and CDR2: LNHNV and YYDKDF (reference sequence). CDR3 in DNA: TGTGCCACCAGCAGAGGCAGGGATCCTGTCTATGGCTACACCTTC. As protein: CATSRGRDPVYGYTF.

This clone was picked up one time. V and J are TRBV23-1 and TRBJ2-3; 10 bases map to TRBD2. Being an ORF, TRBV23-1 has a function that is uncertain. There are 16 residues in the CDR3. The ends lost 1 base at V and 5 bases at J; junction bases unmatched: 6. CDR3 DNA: TGCGCCAGCAGTCAATTCCTAGCGGGGGACAAAGATACGCAGTATTTT. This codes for CASSQFLAGDKDTQYF.

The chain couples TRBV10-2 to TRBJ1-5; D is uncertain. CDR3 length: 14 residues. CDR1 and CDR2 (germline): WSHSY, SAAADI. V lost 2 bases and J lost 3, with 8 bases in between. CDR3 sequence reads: CASSENSFNQPQHF. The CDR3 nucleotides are TGCGCCAGCAGTGAGAACAGCTTCAATCAGCCCCAGCATTTT.

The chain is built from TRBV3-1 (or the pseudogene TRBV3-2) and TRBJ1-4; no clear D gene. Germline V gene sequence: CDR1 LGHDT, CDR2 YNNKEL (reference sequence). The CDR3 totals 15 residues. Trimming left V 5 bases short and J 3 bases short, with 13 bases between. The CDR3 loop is CASSYVGGANEKLFF. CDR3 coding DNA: TGTGCCAGCAGCTACGTGGGCGGGGCTAATGAAAAACTGTTTTTT.

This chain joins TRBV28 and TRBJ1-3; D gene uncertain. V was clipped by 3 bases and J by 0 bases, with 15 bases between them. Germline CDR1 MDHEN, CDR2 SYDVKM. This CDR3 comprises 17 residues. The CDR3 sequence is CASSLSGTPSSGNTIYF. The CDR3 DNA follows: TGTGCCAGCAGTTTGTCCGGTACACCGAGCTCTGGAAACACCATATATTTT.

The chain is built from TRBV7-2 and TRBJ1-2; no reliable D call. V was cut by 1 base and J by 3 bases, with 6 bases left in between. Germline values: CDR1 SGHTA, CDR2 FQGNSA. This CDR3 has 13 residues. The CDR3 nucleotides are TGTGCCAGCAGCTTAGGGACCCACTATGGCTACACCTTC. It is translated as CASSLGTHYGYTF.

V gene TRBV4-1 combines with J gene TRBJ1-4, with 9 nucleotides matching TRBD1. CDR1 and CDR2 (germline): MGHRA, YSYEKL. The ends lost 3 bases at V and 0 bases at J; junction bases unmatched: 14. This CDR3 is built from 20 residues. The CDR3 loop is CASSQLLTGTGTATNEKLFF. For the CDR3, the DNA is TGCGCCAGCAGCCAGCTACTAACCGGGACAGGGACCGCAACTAATGAAAAACTGTTTTTT.

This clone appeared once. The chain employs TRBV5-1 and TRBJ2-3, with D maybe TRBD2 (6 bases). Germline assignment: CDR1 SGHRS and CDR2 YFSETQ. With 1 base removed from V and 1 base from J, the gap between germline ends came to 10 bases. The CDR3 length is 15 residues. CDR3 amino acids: CASSLPRGGTDTQYF. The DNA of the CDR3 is TGCGCCAGCAGCTTGCCGCGGGGCGGCACAGATACGCAGTATTTT.

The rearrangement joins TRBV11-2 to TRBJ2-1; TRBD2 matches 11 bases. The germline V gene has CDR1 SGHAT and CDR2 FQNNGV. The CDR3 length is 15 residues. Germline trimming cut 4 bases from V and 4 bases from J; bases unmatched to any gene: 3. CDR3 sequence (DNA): TGTGCCAGCAGCTCACTAGCGGGGGAGTACAATGAGCAGTTCTTC. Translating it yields CASSSLAGEYNEQFF.

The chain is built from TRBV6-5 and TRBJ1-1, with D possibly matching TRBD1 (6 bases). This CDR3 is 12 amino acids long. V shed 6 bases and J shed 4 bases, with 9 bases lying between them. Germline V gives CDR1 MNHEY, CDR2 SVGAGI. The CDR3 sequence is CASSRGGTEAFF. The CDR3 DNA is TGTGCCAGCAGCAGGGGAGGCACTGAAGCTTTCTTT.

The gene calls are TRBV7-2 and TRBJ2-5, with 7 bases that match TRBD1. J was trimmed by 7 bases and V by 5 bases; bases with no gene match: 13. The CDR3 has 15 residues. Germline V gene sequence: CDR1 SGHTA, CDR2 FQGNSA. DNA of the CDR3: TGTGCCAGCAGCCCCATAGGACAGGCCCCCTGGACCCAGTACTTC. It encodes CASSPIGQAPWTQYF.

CDR3 region: CASSYDSNSGNTIYF. The CDR3 DNA follows: TGTGCCAGCAGTTACGACAGTAACTCTGGAAACACCATATATTTT. The J gene is TRBJ1-3, the V gene TRBV6-5; D is possibly TRBD1 (5 bases). Germline V lookup: CDR1 MNHEY, CDR2 SVGAGI. V was clipped by 2 bases and J by 0 bases, with 8 bases between them. The CDR3 is made up of 15 amino acids.